This T cell receptor beta chain was obtained from a study of blood T cell repertoires in COVID-19. At the level of the study: Spain, Italy and the United States supplied samples that represented acute and convalescent COVID-19. T cells, B-cell-depleted T cells, or PBMCs supplied cDNA or gDNA.

CDR1 is SGHDT, CDR2 YYEEEE, per germline. V was shortened by 0 bases and J by 1 base, with 13 bases between the two germline ends. The length of the CDR3 is 16 residues. As processed by the authors: Researchers report that nucleated cell counts were estimated from reference gene primer amplification. TCRdb's copy holds only in-frame clones and misses some; the assay was immunoSEQ multiplex PCR. The D gene and trimming were derived from the DNA, and the V and J assignments and clone size from that table. The sample holds 190,000 or so clones, approximately 85% seen once. The clonotype comes from a woman of 80 years or more with acute or convalescent COVID-19. The sample taken for sequencing was peripheral blood. The V gene is TRBV5-6, the J gene TRBJ1-1, with no clear D. CDR3 sequence reads: CASSLAAGIWNTEAFF. CDR3 nucleotide sequence: TGTGCCAGCAGCTTGGCGGCGGGGATATGGAACACTGAAGCTTTCTTT.